Listed below are T cell receptor beta chains from one sample, sequenced in a study of T cell responses to AZD1222 COVID-19 vaccine. Sequenced by immunoSEQ multiplex PCR; TCRdb stores in-frame clones only, minus some. The repertoire holds 150,000 to 180,000 clones, approximately 87% seen once, with 5.5% in the top ten. The material was peripheral blood, obtained on day 0 of MenACWY control vaccination. All receptors derive from an adult in good health. Both conserved end residues are part of each CDR3.

>13|TRBJ2-7|TRBV12-3/TRBV12-4
CASRLGGGLEQYF
>15|TRBJ1-3|TRBV5-1
CASSLVSGGGNTIYF
>15|TRBJ2-1|TRBV12-5
CASGLGQGRYNEQFF
>14|TRBJ1-3|TRBV29-1
CSVEDPDSGNTIYF
>13|TRBJ1-4|TRBV5-5
CASSLIPGEKLFF
>16|TRBJ2-7|TRBV7-2
CASSSPVGGNSYEQYF
>18|TRBJ2-1|TRBV7-9
CASSLASGLAGGNNEQFF
>15|TRBJ1-6|TRBV28
CASRNLQSTLSPLHF
>14|TRBJ1-5|TRBV20-1
CSASRGNRHQPQHF
>13|TRBJ2-7|TRBV29-1
CSARPDGTYEQYF
>17|TRBJ1-1|TRBV10-1
CASSERSGSGDTLEAFF
>16|TRBJ1-1|TRBV11-3
CASSLASPIVNTEAFF
>17|TRBJ2-7|TRBV4-1
CASSLQLASGRAYEQYF
>13|TRBJ2-1|TRBV5-1
CASSLGPNNEQFF
>16|TRBJ1-5|TRBV24-1
CATSDPTGGAGQPQHF
>14|TRBJ1-3|TRBV5-1
CASSLGTVGNTIYF
>13|TRBJ2-1|TRBV29-1
CSIRDSHYNEQFF
>16|TRBJ1-1|TRBV6-2/TRBV6-3
CASSYLYGTEGTEAFF
>13|TRBJ2-1|TRBV11-2
CASSRAGGQEQFF
>19|TRBJ2-2|TRBV3-1/TRBV3-2
CASSQESRGRGADTGELFF
>15|TRBJ2-5|TRBV5-8
CASSRNIGHEETQYF
>14|TRBJ1-3|TRBV19
CASSATGSGNTIYF
>15|TRBJ1-6|TRBV30
CAWSPPPGYNSPLHF
>15|TRBJ1-1|TRBV6-5
CASSYLDRPNTEAFF
>15|TRBJ2-1|TRBV5-1
CASSLSGSSYNEQFF
>14|TRBJ1-4|TRBV25-1
CASSDTRLVEKLFF
>13|TRBJ1-6|TRBV7-2
CASSLNLRLPLHF
>15|TRBJ1-5|TRBV6-5
CASSYGQYSNQPQHF
>15|TRBJ1-5|TRBV4-1
CASSQDPNSNQPQHF
>15|TRBJ2-3|TRBV6-6
CASSFTSGSTDTQYF
>12|TRBJ1-2|TRBV11-1
CASSFRGNGYTF
>15|TRBJ1-6|TRBV5-1
CASSLNGDANSPLHF
>14|TRBJ1-1|TRBV7-2
CASSLDVTGKVAFF
>16|TRBJ1-1|TRBV9
CASSERGQGQPPEAFF
>13|TRBJ1-6|TRBV19
CASTRADNSPLHF
>13|TRBJ1-3|TRBV2
CARQTESGNTIYF
>15|TRBJ1-2|TRBV19
CASSISRAANYGYTF
>12|TRBJ1-3|TRBV19
CASTPRRNTIYF
>14|TRBJ1-5|TRBV19
CASSMPGLGKPQHF
>14|TRBJ1-5|TRBV2
CASSVRGYNQPQHF
>16|TRBJ1-2|TRBV15
CATSRDAAGGRYGYTF
>12|TRBJ2-3|TRBV7-6
CASSATGNTQYF
>13|TRBJ2-7|TRBV27
CASSLYSSYEQYF
>13|TRBJ2-7|TRBV5-4
CASSPGSIYEQYF
>13|TRBJ2-7|TRBV7-9
CASSSRDIYEQYF
>13|TRBJ2-1|TRBV28
CAIHTAGGREQFF
>14|TRBJ2-5|TRBV3-1/TRBV3-2
CASSHERTEETQYF
>14|TRBJ1-5|TRBV2
CASSETGEDQPQHF
>16|TRBJ1-1|TRBV9
CASSADRMTLNTEAFF
>18|TRBJ2-1|TRBV6-2/TRBV6-3
CASSYSIGTGFLYNEQFF
>13|TRBJ1-1|TRBV30
CAWSFSRETEAFF